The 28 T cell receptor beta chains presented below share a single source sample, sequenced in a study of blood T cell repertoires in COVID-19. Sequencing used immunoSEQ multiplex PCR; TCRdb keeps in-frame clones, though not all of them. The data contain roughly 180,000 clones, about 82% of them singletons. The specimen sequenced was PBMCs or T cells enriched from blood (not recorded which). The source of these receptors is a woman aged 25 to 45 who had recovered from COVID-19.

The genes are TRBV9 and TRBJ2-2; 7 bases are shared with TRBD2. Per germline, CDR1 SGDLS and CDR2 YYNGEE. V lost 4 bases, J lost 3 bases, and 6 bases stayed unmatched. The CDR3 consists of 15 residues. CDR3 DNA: TGTGCCAGCAGCCCCCGGGGAGGGGACACCGGGGAGCTGTTTTTT. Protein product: CASSPRGGDTGELFF. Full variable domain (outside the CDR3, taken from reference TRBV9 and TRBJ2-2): DSGVTQTPKHLITATGQRVTLRCSPRSGDLSVYWYQQSLDQGLQFLIQYYNGEERAKGNILERFSAQQFPDLHSELNLSSLELGDSALYFCASSPRGGDTGELFFGEGSRLTVL.

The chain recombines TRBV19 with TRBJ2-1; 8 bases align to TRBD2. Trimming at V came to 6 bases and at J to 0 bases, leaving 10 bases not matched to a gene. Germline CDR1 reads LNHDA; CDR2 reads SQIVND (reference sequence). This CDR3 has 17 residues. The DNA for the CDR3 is TGTGCCAGTAGCCCCCTAAGCGGGAGCTTCTCCTACAATGAGCAGTTCTTC. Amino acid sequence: CASSPLSGSFSYNEQFF.

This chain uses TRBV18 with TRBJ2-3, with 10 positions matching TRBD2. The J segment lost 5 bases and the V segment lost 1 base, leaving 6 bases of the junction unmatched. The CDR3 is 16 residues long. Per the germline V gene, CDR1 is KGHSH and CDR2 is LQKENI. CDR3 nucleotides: TGTGCCAGCTCACCACGGACTAGCGGTGGGGGAGATACGCAGTATTTT. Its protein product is CASSPRTSGGGDTQYF.

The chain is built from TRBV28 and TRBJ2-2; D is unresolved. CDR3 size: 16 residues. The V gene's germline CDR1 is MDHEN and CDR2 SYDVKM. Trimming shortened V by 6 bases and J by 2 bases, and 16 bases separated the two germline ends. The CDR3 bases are TGTGCCAGCAGGACCAGACTTCGTAGAAACACCGGGGAGCTGTTTTTT. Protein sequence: CASRTRLRRNTGELFF. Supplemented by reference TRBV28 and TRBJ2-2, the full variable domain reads DVKVTQSSRYLVKRTGEKVFLECVQDMDHENMFWYRQDPGLGLRLIYFSYDVKMKEKGDIPEGYSVSREKKERFSLILESASTNQTSMYLCASRTRLRRNTGELFFGEGSRLTVL.

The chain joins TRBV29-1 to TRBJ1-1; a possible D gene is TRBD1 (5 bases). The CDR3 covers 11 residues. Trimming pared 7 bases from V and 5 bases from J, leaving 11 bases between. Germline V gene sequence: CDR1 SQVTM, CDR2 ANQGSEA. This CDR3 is CSASGGTEAFF. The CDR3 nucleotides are TGCAGCGCCTCGGGGGGGACTGAAGCTTTCTTT.

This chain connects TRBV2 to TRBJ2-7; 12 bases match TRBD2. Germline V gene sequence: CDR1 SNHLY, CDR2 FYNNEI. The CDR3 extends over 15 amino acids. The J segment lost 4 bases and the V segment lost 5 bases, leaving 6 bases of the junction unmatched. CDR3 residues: CASSRTSGEGYEQYF. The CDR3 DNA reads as TGTGCCAGCAGTAGGACTAGCGGGGAGGGGTACGAGCAGTACTTC.

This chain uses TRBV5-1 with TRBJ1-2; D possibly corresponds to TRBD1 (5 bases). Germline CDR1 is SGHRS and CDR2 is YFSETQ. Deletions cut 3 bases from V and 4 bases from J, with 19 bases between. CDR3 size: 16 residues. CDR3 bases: TGCGCCAGCAGCTGGGACTCAGTTATGGAACTCTATGGCTACACCTTC. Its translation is CASSWDSVMELYGYTF. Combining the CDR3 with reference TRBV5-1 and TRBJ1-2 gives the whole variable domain KAGVTQTPRYLIKTRGQQVTLSCSPISGHRSVSWYQQTPGQGLQFLFEYFSETQRNKGNFPGRFSGRQFSNSRSEMNVSTLELGDSALYLCASSWDSVMELYGYTFGSGTRLTVV.

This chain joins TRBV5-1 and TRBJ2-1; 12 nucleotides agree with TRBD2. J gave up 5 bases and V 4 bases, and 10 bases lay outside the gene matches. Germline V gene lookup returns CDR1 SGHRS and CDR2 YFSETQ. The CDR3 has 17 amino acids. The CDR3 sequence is CASSPLPGLAGNNEQFF. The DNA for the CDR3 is TGCGCCAGCAGCCCCCTTCCTGGACTAGCGGGAAACAATGAGCAGTTCTTC.

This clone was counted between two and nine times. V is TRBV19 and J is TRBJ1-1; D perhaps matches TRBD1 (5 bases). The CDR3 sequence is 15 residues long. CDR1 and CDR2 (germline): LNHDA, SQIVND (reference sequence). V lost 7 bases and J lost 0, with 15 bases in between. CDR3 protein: CASIWSGRMNTEAFF. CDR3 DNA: TGTGCCAGTATTTGGTCAGGGAGGATGAACACTGAAGCTTTCTTT. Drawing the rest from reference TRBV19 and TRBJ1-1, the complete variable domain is DGGITQSPKYLFRKEGQNVTLSCEQNLNHDAMYWYRQDPGQGLRLIYYSQIVNDFQKGDIAEGYSVSREKKESFPLTVTSAQKNPTAFYLCASIWSGRMNTEAFFGQGTRLTVV.

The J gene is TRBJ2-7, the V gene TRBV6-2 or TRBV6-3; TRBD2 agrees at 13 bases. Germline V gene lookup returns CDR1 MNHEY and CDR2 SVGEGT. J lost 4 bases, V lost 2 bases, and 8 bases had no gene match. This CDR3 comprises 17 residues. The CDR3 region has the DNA TGTGCCAGCAGTTACGATACGTGGACTAGCGGGAGTTACGAGCAGTACTTC. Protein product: CASSYDTWTSGSYEQYF.

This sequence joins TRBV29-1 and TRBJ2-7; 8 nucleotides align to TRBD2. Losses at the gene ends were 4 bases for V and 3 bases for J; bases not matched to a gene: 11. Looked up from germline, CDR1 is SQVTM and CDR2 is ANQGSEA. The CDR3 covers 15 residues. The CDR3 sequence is CSVGISGNYFYEQYF. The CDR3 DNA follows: TGCAGCGTTGGAATTAGCGGGAACTATTTCTACGAGCAGTACTTC.

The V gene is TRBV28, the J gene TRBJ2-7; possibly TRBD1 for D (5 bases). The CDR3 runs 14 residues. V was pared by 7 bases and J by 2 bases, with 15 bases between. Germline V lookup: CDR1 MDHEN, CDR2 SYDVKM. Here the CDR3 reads CASTDSRGAYEQYF. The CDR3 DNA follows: TGTGCCAGCACCGACAGTAGAGGCGCCTACGAGCAGTACTTC.

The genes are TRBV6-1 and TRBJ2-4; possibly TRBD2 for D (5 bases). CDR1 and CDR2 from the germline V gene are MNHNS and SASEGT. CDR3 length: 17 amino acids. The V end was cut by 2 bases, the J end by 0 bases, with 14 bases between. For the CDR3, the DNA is TGTGCCAGCAGTGAAAGGGCGGGCGGTATAGCCAAAAACATTCAGTACTTC. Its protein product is CASSERAGGIAKNIQYF.

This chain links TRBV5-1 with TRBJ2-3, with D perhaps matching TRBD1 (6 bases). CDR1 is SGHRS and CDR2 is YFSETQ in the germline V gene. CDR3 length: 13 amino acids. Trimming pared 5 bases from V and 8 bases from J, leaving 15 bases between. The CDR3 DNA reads TGCGCCAGCAGACCCCCAGGGGACGGTACGCAGTATTTT. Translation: CASRPPGDGTQYF.

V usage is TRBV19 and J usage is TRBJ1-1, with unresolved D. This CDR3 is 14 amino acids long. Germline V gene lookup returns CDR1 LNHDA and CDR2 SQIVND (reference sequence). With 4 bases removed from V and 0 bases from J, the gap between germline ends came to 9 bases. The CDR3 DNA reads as TGTGCCAGTAGTACACCGGGTCTGAACACTGAAGCTTTCTTT. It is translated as CASSTPGLNTEAFF.

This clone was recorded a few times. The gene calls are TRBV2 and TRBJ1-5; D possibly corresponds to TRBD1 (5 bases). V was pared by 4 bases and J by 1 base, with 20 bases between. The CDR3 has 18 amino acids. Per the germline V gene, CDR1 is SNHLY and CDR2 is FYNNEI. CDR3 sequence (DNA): TGTGCCAGCAGTGTAACGGGTCAGGGCCCCCTGAGCAATCAGCCCCAGCATTTT. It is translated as CASSVTGQGPLSNQPQHF.

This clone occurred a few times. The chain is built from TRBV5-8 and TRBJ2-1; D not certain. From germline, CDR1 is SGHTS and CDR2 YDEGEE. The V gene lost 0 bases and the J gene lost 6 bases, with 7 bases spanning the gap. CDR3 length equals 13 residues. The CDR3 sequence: CASSLAIPNEQFF. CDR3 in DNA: TGTGCCAGCAGCTTGGCCATCCCCAATGAGCAGTTCTTC. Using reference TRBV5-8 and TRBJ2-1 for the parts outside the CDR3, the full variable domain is EAGVTQSPTHLIKTRGQQATLRCSPISGHTSVYWYQQALGLGLQFLLWYDEGEERNRGNFPPRFSGRQFPNYSSELNVNALELEDSALYLCASSLAIPNEQFFGPGTRLTVL.

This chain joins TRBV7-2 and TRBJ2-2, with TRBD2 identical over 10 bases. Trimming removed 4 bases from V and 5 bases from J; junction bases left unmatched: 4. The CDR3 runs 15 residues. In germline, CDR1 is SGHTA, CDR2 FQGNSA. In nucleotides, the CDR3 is TGTGCCAGCAGCTCTAGCGGGAGTTTTACCGGGGAGCTGTTTTTT. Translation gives CASSSSGSFTGELFF.

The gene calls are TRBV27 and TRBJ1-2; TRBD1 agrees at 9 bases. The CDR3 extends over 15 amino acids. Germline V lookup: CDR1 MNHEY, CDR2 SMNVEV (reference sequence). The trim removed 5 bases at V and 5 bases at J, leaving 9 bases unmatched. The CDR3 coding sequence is TGTGCCAGCAGTGGACCGGACAGGGGATGGTATGGCTACACCTTC. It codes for CASSGPDRGWYGYTF.

The CDR3: CATSRGQAGGLTGELFF. The CDR3 DNA reads as TGTGCCACCAGCAGAGGCCAAGCGGGAGGGCTTACCGGGGAGCTGTTTTTT. The gene calls are TRBV15 and TRBJ2-2, with 10 bases aligning to TRBD2. Germline CDR1 is LNHNV and CDR2 is YYDKDF (reference sequence). V was pared by 1 base and J by 5 bases, with 7 bases of the junction left unmatched. This CDR3 contains 17 residues.

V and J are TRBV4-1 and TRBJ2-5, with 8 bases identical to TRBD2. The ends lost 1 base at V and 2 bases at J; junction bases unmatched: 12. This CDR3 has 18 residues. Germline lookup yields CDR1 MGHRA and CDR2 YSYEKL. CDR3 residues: CASSQGFPPREGQETQYF. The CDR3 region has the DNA TGCGCCAGCAGCCAAGGTTTCCCCCCCCGGGAGGGGCAAGAGACCCAGTACTTC.

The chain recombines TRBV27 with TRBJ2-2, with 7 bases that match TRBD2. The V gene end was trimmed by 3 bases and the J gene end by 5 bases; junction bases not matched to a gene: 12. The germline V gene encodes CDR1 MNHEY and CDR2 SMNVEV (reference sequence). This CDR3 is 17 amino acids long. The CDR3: CASSFASIGRGTGELFF. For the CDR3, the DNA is TGTGCCAGCAGTTTCGCGTCTATAGGGAGGGGTACCGGGGAGCTGTTTTTT.

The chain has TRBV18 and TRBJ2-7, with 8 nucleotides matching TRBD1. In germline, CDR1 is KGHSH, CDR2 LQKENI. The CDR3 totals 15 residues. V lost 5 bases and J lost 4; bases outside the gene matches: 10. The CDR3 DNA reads TGTGCCAGCTCAACGGGACAGGTTGGGGTTTACGAGCAGTACTTC. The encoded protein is CASSTGQVGVYEQYF.

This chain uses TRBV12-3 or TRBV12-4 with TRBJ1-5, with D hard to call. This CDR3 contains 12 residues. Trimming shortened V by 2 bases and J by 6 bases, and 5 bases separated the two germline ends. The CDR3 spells CASSLLGQPQHF. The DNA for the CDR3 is TGTGCCAGCAGTTTACTCGGTCAGCCCCAGCATTTT.

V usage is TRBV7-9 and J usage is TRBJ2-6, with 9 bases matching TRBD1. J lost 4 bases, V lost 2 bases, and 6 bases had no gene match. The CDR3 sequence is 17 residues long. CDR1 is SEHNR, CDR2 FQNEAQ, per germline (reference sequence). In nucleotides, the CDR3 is TGTGCCAGCAGCTTACGGGACAGGGTAGCAGGGGCCAACGTCCTGACTTTC. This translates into CASSLRDRVAGANVLTF.

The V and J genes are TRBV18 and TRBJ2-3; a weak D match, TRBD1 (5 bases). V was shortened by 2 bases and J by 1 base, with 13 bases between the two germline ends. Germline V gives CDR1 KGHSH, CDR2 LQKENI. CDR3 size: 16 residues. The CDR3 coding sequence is TGTGCCAGCTCACCAACAGCGAAAGGGGGCACAGATACGCAGTATTTT. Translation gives CASSPTAKGGTDTQYF.

CDR3 bases: TGTGCCACCCAAACGACTACAGGGCTTGGCTACACCTTC. Translating it yields CATQTTTGLGYTF. J is TRBJ1-2 and V is TRBV10-3, with D maybe TRBD1 (6 bases). V was cut by 10 bases and J by 7 bases, with 19 bases left in between. The CDR3 contains 13 residues. CDR1 ENHRY and CDR2 SYGVKD come from the germline V gene.

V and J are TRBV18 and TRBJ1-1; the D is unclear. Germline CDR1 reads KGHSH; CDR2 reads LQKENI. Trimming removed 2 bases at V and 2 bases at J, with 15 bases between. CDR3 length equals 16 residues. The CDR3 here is CASSPTEVSQNTEAFF. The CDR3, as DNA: TGTGCCAGCTCACCAACGGAGGTCAGTCAAAACACTGAAGCTTTCTTT.